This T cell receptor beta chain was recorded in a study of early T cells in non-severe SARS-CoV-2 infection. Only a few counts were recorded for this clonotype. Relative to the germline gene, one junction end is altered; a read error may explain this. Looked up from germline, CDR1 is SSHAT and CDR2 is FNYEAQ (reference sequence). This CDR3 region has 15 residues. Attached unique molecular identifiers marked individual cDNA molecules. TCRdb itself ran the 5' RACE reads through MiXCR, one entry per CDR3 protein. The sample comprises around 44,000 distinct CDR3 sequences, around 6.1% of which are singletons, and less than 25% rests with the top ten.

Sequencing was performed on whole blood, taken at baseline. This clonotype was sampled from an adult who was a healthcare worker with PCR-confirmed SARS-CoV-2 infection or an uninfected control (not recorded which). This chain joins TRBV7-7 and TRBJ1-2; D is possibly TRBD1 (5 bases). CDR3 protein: CASSLAFPMGDGYTF. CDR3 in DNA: TGTGCTAGCAGCTTAGCCTTCCCTATGGGGGATGGCTACACCTTC.